This T cell receptor beta chain derives from a study of T cells after posttransplantation cyclophosphamide. CDR3 length: 12 amino acids. Germline V gene lookup returns CDR1 KGHSH and CDR2 LQKENI. Trimming took off 2 bases at V and 7 bases at J, with 8 bases between the two ends. Study observations and caveats: Recipient CMV seropositivity and CMV reactivation strongly tracked TRB clonality. TRB overlap between skin or GI tissue T cells and blood was limited.

This clone was detected ten times or more. What it recognizes is unknown. Some clones are missing from TCRdb's copy, which holds only in-frame ones; the method was immunoSEQ multiplex PCR. Captured here are tens of thousands of clones, none seen once; the top ten comprise roughly 2.2%. This chain links TRBV18 with TRBJ1-1, with TRBD1 as a possible D gene (5 bases). The TCR was taken from a man between 35 and 55 years old in good health, CMV-negative, and a related stem cell transplant donor. The sample was PBMCs. The CDR3 reads CASSPGQGEAFF. CDR3 nucleotide sequence: TGTGCCAGCTCACCAGGTCAGGGTGAAGCTTTCTTT.